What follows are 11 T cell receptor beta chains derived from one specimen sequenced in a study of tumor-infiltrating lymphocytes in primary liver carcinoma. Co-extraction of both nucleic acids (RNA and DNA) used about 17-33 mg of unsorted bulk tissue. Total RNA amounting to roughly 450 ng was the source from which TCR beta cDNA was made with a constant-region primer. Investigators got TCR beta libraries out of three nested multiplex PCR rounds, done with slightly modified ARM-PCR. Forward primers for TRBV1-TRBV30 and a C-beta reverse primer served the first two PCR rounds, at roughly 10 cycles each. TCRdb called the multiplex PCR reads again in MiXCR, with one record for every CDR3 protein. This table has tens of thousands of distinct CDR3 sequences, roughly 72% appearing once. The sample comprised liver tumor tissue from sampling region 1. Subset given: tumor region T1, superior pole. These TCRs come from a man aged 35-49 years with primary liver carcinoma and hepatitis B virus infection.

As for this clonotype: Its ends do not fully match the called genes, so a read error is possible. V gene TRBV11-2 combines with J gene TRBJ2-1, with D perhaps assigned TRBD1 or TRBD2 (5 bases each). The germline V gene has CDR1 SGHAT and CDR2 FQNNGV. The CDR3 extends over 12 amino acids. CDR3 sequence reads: CTNSLGVREQFF. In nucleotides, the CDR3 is TGCACCAACAGCTTGGGGGTACGTGAGCAGTTCTTC.

The CDR3 reads CSVEDQGPDTQYF. CDR3 DNA sequence: TGCAGCGTTGAAGATCAGGGCCCGGATACGCAGTATTTT. V usage is TRBV29-1 and J usage is TRBJ2-3; tentatively, D is TRBD1 (5 bases). The V end was cut by 0 bases, the J end by 6 bases, with 10 bases between. Germline V gene data show CDR1 as SQVTM and CDR2 as ANQGSEA. The CDR3 has 13 amino acids.

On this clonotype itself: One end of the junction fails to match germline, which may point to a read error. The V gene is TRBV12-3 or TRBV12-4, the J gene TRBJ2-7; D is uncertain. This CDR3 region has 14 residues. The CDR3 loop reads CGSSLDPRSYEEYF. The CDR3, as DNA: TGTGGCAGCAGTTTAGATCCTAGGTCCTACGAGGAGTACTTC.

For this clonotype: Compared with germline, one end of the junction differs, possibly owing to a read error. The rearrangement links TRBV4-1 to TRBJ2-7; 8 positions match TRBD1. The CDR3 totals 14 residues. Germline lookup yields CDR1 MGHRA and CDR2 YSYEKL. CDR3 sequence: CASSRIYQGAEHYF. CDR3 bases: TGTGCCAGCAGCCGCATATACCAGGGGGCCGAGCACTACTTC.

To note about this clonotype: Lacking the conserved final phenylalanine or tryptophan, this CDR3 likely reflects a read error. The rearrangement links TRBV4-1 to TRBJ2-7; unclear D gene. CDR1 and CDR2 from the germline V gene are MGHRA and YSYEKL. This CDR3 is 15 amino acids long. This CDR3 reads CANSPIDEPPYEQYC. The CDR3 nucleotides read TGCGCCAACAGCCCTATTGATGAACCGCCCTACGAGCAGTACTGC.

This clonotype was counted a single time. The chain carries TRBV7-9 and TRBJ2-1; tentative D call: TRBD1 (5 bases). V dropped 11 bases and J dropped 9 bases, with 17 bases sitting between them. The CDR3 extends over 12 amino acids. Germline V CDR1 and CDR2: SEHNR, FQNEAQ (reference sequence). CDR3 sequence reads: CACTSQGGEQFF. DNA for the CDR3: TGTGCCTGCACCTCCCAGGGTGGTGAGCAGTTCTTC.

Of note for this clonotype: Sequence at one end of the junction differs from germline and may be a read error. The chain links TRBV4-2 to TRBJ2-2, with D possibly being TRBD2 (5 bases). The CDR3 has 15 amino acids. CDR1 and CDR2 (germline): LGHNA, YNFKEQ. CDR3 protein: CASSQELGNTGELPF. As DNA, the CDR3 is TGTGCCAGCAGCCAAGAGCTGGGAAACACCGGGGAGCTGCCTTTT.

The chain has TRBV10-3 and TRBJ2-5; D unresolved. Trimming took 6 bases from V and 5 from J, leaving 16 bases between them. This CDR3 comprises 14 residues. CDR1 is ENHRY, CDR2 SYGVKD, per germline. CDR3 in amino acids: CAIRLGKDPETQYF. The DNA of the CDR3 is TGTGCCATCAGATTGGGCAAGGACCCGGAGACCCAGTACTTC.

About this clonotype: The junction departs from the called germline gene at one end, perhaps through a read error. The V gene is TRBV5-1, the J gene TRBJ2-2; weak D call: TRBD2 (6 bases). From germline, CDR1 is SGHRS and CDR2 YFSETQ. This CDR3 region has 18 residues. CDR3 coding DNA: TGTGCCAGCAGCTGGATGTTTGGAGGGACGGTGAACACCGGGGAGCTGTTTTTT. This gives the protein CASSWMFGGTVNTGELFF.

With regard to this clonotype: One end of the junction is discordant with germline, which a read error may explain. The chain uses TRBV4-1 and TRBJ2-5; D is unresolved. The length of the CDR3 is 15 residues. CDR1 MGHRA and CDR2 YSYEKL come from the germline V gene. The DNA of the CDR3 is TGCGCCAGCAGCCAAGATCCCATGCGTCAAGAGACCCGGTACTTC. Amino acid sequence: CASSQDPMRQETRYF.

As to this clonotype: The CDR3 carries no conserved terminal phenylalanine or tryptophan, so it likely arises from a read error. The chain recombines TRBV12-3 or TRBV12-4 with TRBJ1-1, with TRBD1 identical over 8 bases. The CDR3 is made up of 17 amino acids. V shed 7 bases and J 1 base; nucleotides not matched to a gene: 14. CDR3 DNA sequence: TGTGCCAGCAATTTGCAGGACAGGGTGTTTAGGAACACTGAAGCTTTCCTT. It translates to CASNLQDRVFRNTEAFL.